A selection of T cell receptor beta chains follows, all from one sample in a study of siplizumab effects on memory and regulatory T cells. Data came from immunoSEQ multiplex PCR; TCRdb stores just in-frame clones and leaves some out. The sample lists approximately 40,000 clones, roughly 90% seen once, with less than 0.25% in the top ten. The source material was naive CD4+ T cells sorted from blood. All receptors come from a human donor in good health. Both conserved end residues are part of each CDR3. D genes are given only for firm matches. Part of the rows lack a size; the others show once, few, many or a class for expanded clones.

d_call	v_call	j_call	clone_size	cdr3_nt	cdr3_aa
TRBD2	TRBV29-1	TRBJ2-5	-	TGCAGCGTTGAAGCGGCGGGGGTAGGGGAGACCCAGTACTTC	CSVEAAGVGETQYF
-	TRBV6-4	TRBJ1-2	-	TGTGCCAGAAGACGGGATTTCAGGGCGGGCGGCTACACCTTC	CARRRDFRAGGYTF
-	TRBV5-4	TRBJ1-3	-	TGTGCCAGCAGCTCACAAGGCTCTGGAAACACCATATATTTT	CASSSQGSGNTIYF
-	TRBV18	TRBJ2-2	-	TGTGCCAGCTCACGGACCACGTCCACCGGGGAGCTGTTTTTT	CASSRTTSTGELFF
TRBD1	TRBV13	TRBJ1-5	-	TGTGCCAGCAGCTTACTCTGGGACAGGAAACCGAATAGCAATCAGCCCCAGCATTTT	CASSLLWDRKPNSNQPQHF
-	TRBV5-1	TRBJ1-3	-	TGCGCCAGCAGCTACCAAGGGGGACACGAAGGAAACACCATATATTTT	CASSYQGGHEGNTIYF
-	TRBV7-9	TRBJ1-2	few	TGTGCCAGCAGCTTTTTACAGGATATGCTTACGGGCTACACCTTC	CASSFLQDMLTGYTF
TRBD2	TRBV5-5	TRBJ2-7	-	TGTGCCAGCAGCCGCGGGGGGACTGCTGTGCAGCAGTACTTC	CASSRGGTAVQQYF
-	TRBV5-1	TRBJ1-1	-	TGCGCCAGCAGCTTTGAACCCCCGAACACTGAAGCTTTCTTT	CASSFEPPNTEAFF
-	TRBV7-7	TRBJ2-3	-	TGTGCTAGCAGCCCCACCTTCCCCACAGATACGCAGTATTTT	CASSPTFPTDTQYF
-	TRBV10-3	TRBJ1-1	-	TGTGCCGCCACAAAGGTCGGTAACACTGAAGCTTTCTTT	CAATKVGNTEAFF
TRBD2	TRBV6-5	TRBJ2-7	-	TGTGCCAGCAGGGTGGGACTAGCTGGGGAGCAGTACTTC	CASRVGLAGEQYF
TRBD1	TRBV5-1	TRBJ2-2	-	TGCGCCAGCAGCATGGGACAGATTAACACCGGGGAGCTGTTTTTT	CASSMGQINTGELFF
-	TRBV5-1	TRBJ1-2	-	TGCGCCAGCAGCTTGGGTCAGGCGATATATGGCTACACCTTC	CASSLGQAIYGYTF
-	TRBV7-7	TRBJ2-2	-	TGTGCCAGCAGCTTGGGTAACTCGAACACCGGGGAGCTGTTTTTT	CASSLGNSNTGELFF
TRBD1	TRBV6-5	TRBJ1-3	-	TGTGCCAGCAGTTACGGGACAGTGGGTCGAAACACCATATATTTT	CASSYGTVGRNTIYF
TRBD2	TRBV6-6	TRBJ2-5	once	TGTGCCAGCAGTTTCCGGACTAGAGAGACCCAGTACTTC	CASSFRTRETQYF